The next 18 T cell receptor beta chains were all read from a single sample in a study of blood T cell repertoires in COVID-19. TCRdb keeps only in-frame clones here, not all; method: immunoSEQ multiplex PCR. The sample includes some 230,000 clones, 84% of them seen just once. The sample consisted of peripheral blood. The receptors were sampled from a woman aged 55-69 years with acute or convalescent COVID-19.

The chain links TRBV3-1 (or the pseudogene TRBV3-2) to TRBJ1-2; 7 positions match TRBD1. CDR1 and CDR2 from the germline V gene are LGHDT and YNNKEL (reference sequence). With V trimmed by 4 bases and J by 7 bases, 6 bases remained unmatched. The CDR3 is 13 residues long. The CDR3 region has the DNA TGTGCCAGCAGCCTGGGACAGTCGGTTGGCTACACCTTC. This codes for CASSLGQSVGYTF.

This chain connects TRBV5-1 to TRBJ2-7; 7 bases map to TRBD1. CDR1 is SGHRS and CDR2 is YFSETQ in the germline V gene. After removal of 6 bases from V and 1 base from J, the junction contained 7 bases not matched to a gene. This CDR3 has 14 amino acids. This CDR3 is CASTDHRGSYEQYF. CDR3 coding DNA: TGCGCCAGCACCGACCACAGGGGTTCCTACGAGCAGTACTTC.

The chain has TRBV7-9 and TRBJ2-2, with a weak D call TRBD1 (6 bases). This CDR3 spans 14 amino acids. V was cut by 5 bases and J by 3 bases, with 10 bases left in between. Germline V gives CDR1 SEHNR, CDR2 FQNEAQ (reference sequence). The CDR3 DNA follows: TGTGCCAGCAGCCCTCAGGGGTACACCGGGGAGCTGTTTTTT. This gives the protein CASSPQGYTGELFF.

V is TRBV7-9 and J is TRBJ2-5, with a possible D match to TRBD1 (5 bases). Trimming stripped 3 bases from V and 1 base from J, with 9 bases between. The CDR3 is made up of 14 amino acids. Per the germline V gene, CDR1 is SEHNR and CDR2 is FQNEAQ (reference sequence). In DNA, the CDR3 is TGTGCCAGCAGCTTCGGTCAGGGCCAAGAGACCCAGTACTTC. It encodes CASSFGQGQETQYF.

The chain has TRBV6-6 and TRBJ2-3; possible D gene TRBD1, 5 bases. V was clipped by 7 bases and J by 2 bases, with 16 bases between them. This CDR3 region has 15 residues. The germline CDR1 and CDR2 sequences are MNHNY and SVGAGI (reference sequence). CDR3 nucleotides: TGTGCCAGCACCAAGGGGAACAGCGACACAGATACGCAGTATTTT. Its protein is CASTKGNSDTDTQYF.

J is TRBJ2-3 and V is TRBV5-1, with a weak D call TRBD1 (6 bases). In germline, CDR1 is SGHRS, CDR2 YFSETQ. The germline V and J ends were trimmed by 5 bases and 2 bases, with 15 bases remaining between them. The CDR3 runs 15 residues. The CDR3 DNA follows: TGCGCCAGCAGGCCGGGGCAGGGGCACACAGATACGCAGTATTTT. Residues: CASRPGQGHTDTQYF.

This chain connects TRBV6-5 to TRBJ1-5, with a tentative D call TRBD1 (6 bases). Deletions cut 6 bases from V and 10 bases from J, with 19 bases between. Germline CDR1 MNHEY, CDR2 SVGAGI. This CDR3 region has 14 residues. Here the CDR3 DNA reads TGTGCCAGCAGCACAGGGTCCCTACTGTTTCCCCAGCATTTT. This sequence encodes CASSTGSLLFPQHF.

This chain connects TRBV5-6 to TRBJ1-4; perhaps TRBD1 as D (5 bases). This CDR3 has 14 residues. Germline V gives CDR1 SGHDT, CDR2 YYEEEE. V was clipped by 0 bases and J by 2 bases, with 5 bases between them. The CDR3 sequence is CASSLGQTNEKLFF. The DNA of the CDR3 is TGTGCCAGCAGCTTGGGACAGACTAATGAAAAACTGTTTTTT.

The chain carries TRBV9 and TRBJ1-1, with D unclear. CDR3 length equals 14 residues. Trimming pared 0 bases from V and 6 bases from J, leaving 12 bases between. Germline lookup yields CDR1 SGDLS and CDR2 YYNGEE. The chain's CDR3 is CASSVVFSNPEAFF. As DNA, the CDR3 is TGTGCCAGCAGCGTAGTATTTTCTAATCCTGAAGCTTTCTTT. Looking up the rest from reference TRBV9 and TRBJ1-1 gives the full variable domain: DSGVTQTPKHLITATGQRVTLRCSPRSGDLSVYWYQQSLDQGLQFLIQYYNGEERAKGNILERFSAQQFPDLHSELNLSSLELGDSALYFCASSVVFSNPEAFFGQGTRLTVV.

The J gene is TRBJ2-2, the V gene TRBV5-1; TRBD1 might be the D (5 bases). Germline CDR1 SGHRS, CDR2 YFSETQ. V was pared by 0 bases and J by 6 bases, with 15 bases between. The CDR3 is 16 residues long. CDR3 amino acids: CASSLESGARSGELFF. In DNA form, the CDR3 reads TGCGCCAGCAGCTTGGAAAGTGGGGCCCGGTCCGGGGAGCTGTTTTTT.

This clone showed up just a few times. The chain joins TRBV4-1 to TRBJ2-1; 13 nucleotides align to TRBD2. The germline gives CDR1 MGHRA, CDR2 YSYEKL. The CDR3 is 15 residues long. V lost 5 bases, J lost 7 bases, and 5 bases stayed unmatched. CDR3 DNA: TGCGCCAGCAGCTCTCCGGGACTAGCGGGGAATGAGCAGTTCTTC. Translated: CASSSPGLAGNEQFF.

The gene calls are TRBV24-1 and TRBJ2-3, with 7 bases that match TRBD2. Losses at the gene ends were 9 bases for V and 3 bases for J; bases not matched to a gene: 5. This CDR3 has 13 residues. Germline-derived CDR1 and CDR2 are KGHDR and SFDVKD. CDR3: CATSGGGTDTQYF. As DNA, the CDR3 is TGTGCCACCTCGGGGGGTGGTACAGATACGCAGTATTTT.

The V call is TRBV4-2, the J call TRBJ2-1; 12 bases map to TRBD2. Germline values: CDR1 LGHNA, CDR2 YNFKEQ. CDR3 length: 18 amino acids. J lost 0 bases, V lost 0 bases, and 3 bases had no gene match. The CDR3 region has the DNA TGTGCCAGCAGCCAAGAACTAGCGGGGGGTAGCTCCTACAATGAGCAGTTCTTC. Its protein is CASSQELAGGSSYNEQFF.

This rearrangement joins TRBV11-3 to TRBJ1-4, with D hard to call. Per germline, CDR1 SGHNT and CDR2 YENEEA. This CDR3 region has 17 residues. The germline V and J ends were trimmed by 0 bases and 0 bases, with 11 bases remaining between them. This CDR3 is CASSLDNGNATNEKLFF. CDR3 in DNA: TGTGCCAGCAGCTTAGATAACGGGAACGCAACTAATGAAAAACTGTTTTTT.

The J gene is TRBJ2-2, the V gene TRBV7-9; weak D call: TRBD2 (6 bases). CDR1 SEHNR and CDR2 FQNEAQ come from the germline V gene (reference sequence). CDR3 length: 12 residues. V was clipped by 5 bases and J by 6 bases, with 7 bases between them. The CDR3 nucleotides read TGTGCCAGCAGCGGGGGGTCCGGGGAGCTGTTTTTT. Its protein product is CASSGGSGELFF.

V usage is TRBV6-5 and J usage is TRBJ2-1, with a weak D call TRBD1 (5 bases). Germline CDR1 and CDR2: MNHEY and SVGAGI. The CDR3 has 13 residues. V lost 0 bases and J 9 bases, leaving 9 bases between the germline ends. CDR3 loop: CASSYSRAFEQFF. The CDR3 bases are TGTGCCAGCAGTTACTCCAGGGCATTTGAGCAGTTCTTC.

The rearrangement links TRBV5-5 to TRBJ2-3, with 10 bases identical to TRBD1. The V gene's germline CDR1 is SGHKS and CDR2 YYEKEE (reference sequence). The length of the CDR3 is 18 residues. The junction had 9 bases not matched to a gene; V was cut back by 0 bases and J by 2 bases. The CDR3 is CASSLGRGTGAYTDTQYF. DNA for the CDR3: TGTGCCAGCAGCTTGGGCCGAGGGACAGGGGCCTACACAGATACGCAGTATTTT. The variable domain in full, with the rest retrieved from reference TRBV5-5 and TRBJ2-3, is DAGVTQSPTHLIKTRGQQVTLRCSPISGHKSVSWYQQVLGQGPQFIFQYYEKEERGRGNFPDRFSARQFPNYSSELNVNALLLGDSALYLCASSLGRGTGAYTDTQYFGPGTRLTVL.

This chain connects TRBV7-9 to TRBJ1-1; D unclear. Trimming left V 0 bases short and J 1 base short, with 6 bases between. The CDR3 totals 14 residues. CDR1 is SEHNR, CDR2 FQNEAQ, per germline (reference sequence). The chain's CDR3 is CASSLASGNTEAFF. The CDR3 nucleotides are TGTGCCAGCAGCTTAGCATCGGGGAACACTGAAGCTTTCTTT.